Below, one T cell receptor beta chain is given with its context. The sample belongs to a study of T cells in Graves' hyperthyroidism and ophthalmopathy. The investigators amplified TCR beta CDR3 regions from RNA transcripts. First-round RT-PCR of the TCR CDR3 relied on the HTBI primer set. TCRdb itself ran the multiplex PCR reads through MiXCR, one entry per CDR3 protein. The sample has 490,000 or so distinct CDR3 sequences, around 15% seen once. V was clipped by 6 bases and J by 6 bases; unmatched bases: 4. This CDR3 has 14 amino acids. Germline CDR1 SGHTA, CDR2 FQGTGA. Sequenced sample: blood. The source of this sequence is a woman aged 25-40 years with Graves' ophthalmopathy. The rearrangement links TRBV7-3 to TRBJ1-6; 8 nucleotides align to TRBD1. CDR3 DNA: TGTGCCAGCAGTATGGGACAGGCTAATTCACCCCTCCACTTT. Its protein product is CASSMGQANSPLHF.